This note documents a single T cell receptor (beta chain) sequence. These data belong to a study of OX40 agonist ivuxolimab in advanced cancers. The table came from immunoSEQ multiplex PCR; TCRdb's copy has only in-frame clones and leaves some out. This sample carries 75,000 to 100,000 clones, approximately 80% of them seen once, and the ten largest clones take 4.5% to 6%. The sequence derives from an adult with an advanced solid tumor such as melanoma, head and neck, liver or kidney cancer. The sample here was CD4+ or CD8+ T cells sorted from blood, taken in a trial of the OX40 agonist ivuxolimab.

This chain's CDR3 is CASSEQGVNTEAFF. Written as DNA, the CDR3 is TGTGCCAGCAGTGAACAGGGAGTGAACACTGAAGCTTTCTTT. This chain joins TRBV6-5 and TRBJ1-1; D may be TRBD1 (6 bases). V was clipped by 5 bases and J by 0 bases, with 10 bases between them. The length of the CDR3 is 14 residues. CDR1 MNHEY and CDR2 SVGAGI come from the germline V gene.